A single sample gave rise to the 20 T cell receptor beta chains below, sequenced in a study of T-cell reconstitution after alpha-beta-depleted transplantation in children. Preparing the TCRbeta library involved the use of unique molecular identifiers. TCRdb redid the calling of the PCR reads with MiXCR, one entry per CDR3 protein. The data contain about 240,000 distinct CDR3 sequences, approximately 12% of them seen just once; the ten biggest clones take up around 2.8%. This material consisted of PBMCs from the stem cell graft donor, taken from the stem cell graft. These receptors all come from a human donor who donated a stem cell graft to a child with acute lymphoblastic leukemia.

This clonotype was counted at least ten times. V is TRBV7-2 and J is TRBJ1-1, with D perhaps TRBD1 (5 bases). The CDR3 sequence is 13 residues long. V was trimmed by 8 bases and J by 0 bases, leaving 10 bases between them. CDR1 SGHTA and CDR2 FQGNSA come from the germline V gene. The CDR3 is CASRGPLNTEAFF. The CDR3 nucleotides are TGTGCCAGCCGGGGACCTTTGAACACTGAAGCTTTCTTT. Drawing the rest from reference TRBV7-2 and TRBJ1-1, the complete variable domain is GAGVSQSPSNKVTEKGKDVELRCDPISGHTALYWYRQSLGQGLEFLIYFQGNSAPDKSGLPSDRFSAERTGGSVSTLTIQRTQQEDSAVYLCASRGPLNTEAFFGQGTRLTVV.

This clonotype was counted at least ten times. This chain uses TRBV7-9 with TRBJ1-5; the match to TRBD1 covers 9 bases. Germline lookup yields CDR1 SEHNR and CDR2 FQNEAQ (reference sequence). Trimming at V came to 4 bases and at J to 4 bases, leaving 5 bases not matched to a gene. The CDR3 length is 15 residues. The CDR3 DNA reads TGTGCCAGCAGCTCTCCGACAGGGGGAAATCAGCCCCAGCATTTT. Translating it yields CASSSPTGGNQPQHF. Combining the CDR3 with reference TRBV7-9 and TRBJ1-5 gives the whole variable domain DTGVSQNPRHKITKRGQNVTFRCDPISEHNRLYWYRQTLGQGPEFLTYFQNEAQLEKSRLLSDRFSAERPKGSFSTLEIQRTEQGDSAMYLCASSSPTGGNQPQHFGDGTRLSIL.

This clonotype was recorded many times. V usage is TRBV5-1 and J usage is TRBJ2-1, with D unclear. The CDR3 loop spans 16 amino acids. The ends were cut back, 5 bases at V and 3 bases at J, with 18 bases in the middle. CDR1 and CDR2 (germline): SGHRS, YFSETQ. This CDR3 is CASRGYNRPIYNEQFF. CDR3 bases: TGCGCCAGCAGGGGTTATAATCGCCCGATCTACAATGAGCAGTTCTTC.

This clonotype came up many times. This CDR3 reads CAISERIVSLGSYNEQFF. CDR3 coding DNA: TGTGCCATCAGTGAGCGGATCGTGAGTCTAGGGTCCTACAATGAGCAGTTCTTC. The chain is built from TRBV10-3 and TRBJ2-1; D ambiguous. V lost 2 bases and J 1 base, leaving 18 bases between the germline ends. CDR1 and CDR2 from the germline V gene are ENHRY and SYGVKD. The CDR3 consists of 18 residues.

This clonotype was seen at least ten times. The chain recombines TRBV20-1 with TRBJ2-5; TRBD2 agrees at 14 bases. Germline CDR1 DFQATT, CDR2 SNEGSKA (reference sequence). The CDR3 covers 15 residues. V shed 4 bases and J 2 bases; nucleotides not matched to a gene: 3. CDR3 sequence reads: CSAIGLAGGQETQYF. The CDR3, as DNA: TGCAGTGCTATAGGACTAGCGGGAGGACAAGAGACCCAGTACTTC.

In this sample, this clonotype turned up a few times. V is TRBV20-1 and J is TRBJ2-7, with D possibly matching TRBD2 (5 bases). Deletions cut 4 bases from V and 4 bases from J, with 14 bases between. CDR1 is DFQATT, CDR2 SNEGSKA, per germline (reference sequence). The CDR3 sequence is 13 residues long. In DNA, the CDR3 is TGCAGTGCTAAGGTTCCCCCGGGGTACGAGCAGTACTTC. Encoded protein: CSAKVPPGYEQYF.

Ten or more counts support this clonotype. The chain links TRBV9 to TRBJ2-1; 7 nucleotides line up with TRBD2. The CDR3 covers 15 residues. Per the germline V gene, CDR1 is SGDLS and CDR2 is YYNGEE. The J segment lost 3 bases and the V segment lost 0 bases, leaving 3 bases of the junction unmatched. The CDR3 DNA is TGTGCCAGCAGCGTAGGGAGCGGGGACTACAATGAGCAGTTCTTC. Amino acids: CASSVGSGDYNEQFF.

The chain is built from TRBV20-1 and TRBJ1-6; 9 nucleotides line up with TRBD1. This CDR3 has 16 residues. Germline CDR1 DFQATT, CDR2 SNEGSKA (reference sequence). With V trimmed by 6 bases and J by 1 base, 7 bases remained unmatched. The chain's CDR3 is CSAFTGQGSYNSPLHF. CDR3 DNA: TGCAGTGCCTTCACGGGACAGGGTTCCTATAATTCACCCCTCCACTTT.

This clonotype was seen at least ten times. The gene calls are TRBV20-1 and TRBJ2-2, with D perhaps matching TRBD1 (6 bases). CDR1 is DFQATT, CDR2 SNEGSKA, per germline (reference sequence). The CDR3 spans 14 residues. V was trimmed by 5 bases and J by 1 base, leaving 11 bases between them. Here the CDR3 reads CSARRDKNTGELFF. The DNA of the CDR3 is TGCAGTGCTCGCCGGGACAAGAACACCGGGGAGCTGTTTTTT.

This clonotype has ten or more counts. J is TRBJ2-3 and V is TRBV2, with TRBD1 matching over 9 bases. The CDR3 contains 13 residues. V dropped 6 bases and J dropped 4; count of bases not matched to a gene: 2. Germline CDR1 reads SNHLY; CDR2 reads FYNNEI. The CDR3 nucleotides read TGTGCCAGCAGGCGGGACAGGGCAGATACGCAGTATTTT. Protein sequence: CASRRDRADTQYF.

In this sample, this clonotype turned up many times. The chain recombines TRBV19 with TRBJ2-5; TRBD2 might be the D (6 bases). Trimming removed 5 bases from V and 1 base from J, with 8 bases in between. There are 13 residues in the CDR3. Germline CDR1 reads LNHDA; CDR2 reads SQIVND (reference sequence). The CDR3 coding sequence is TGTGCCAGTAGTGGACTACTCCAAGAGACCCAGTACTTC. Translating it yields CASSGLLQETQYF.

This clonotype was detected many times. This chain connects TRBV6-5 to TRBJ2-1; tentatively, D is TRBD2 (6 bases). The V gene lost 8 bases and the J gene lost 7 bases, with 24 bases spanning the gap. Looked up from germline, CDR1 is MNHEY and CDR2 is SVGAGI. The CDR3 sequence is 16 residues long. The CDR3, as DNA: TGTGCCAGCGCCCCTTCGAAAGGAGGGGCAGTTAATGAGCAGTTCTTC. Translation: CASAPSKGGAVNEQFF.

This clonotype occurred a few times. This chain uses TRBV19 with TRBJ1-4, with D perhaps TRBD1 (5 bases). From germline, CDR1 is LNHDA and CDR2 SQIVND (reference sequence). The ends were cut back, 5 bases at V and 7 bases at J, with 17 bases in the middle. CDR3 length equals 15 residues. As DNA, the CDR3 is TGTGCCAGTAGTGTCCGGGGGACCTTCGGTGAAAAACTGTTTTTT. This sequence encodes CASSVRGTFGEKLFF.

Of note for this clonotype: With a much larger clone just one base away, this may be a read error. J is TRBJ2-3 and V is TRBV5-6; the D is unclear. Germline V lookup: CDR1 SGHDT, CDR2 YYEEEE. The germline V and J ends were trimmed by 2 bases and 0 bases, with 10 bases remaining between them. The CDR3 totals 15 residues. The CDR3 coding sequence is TGTGCCAGCAGCTTCGGCTTCGGTAGCACAGATACGCAGTATTTT. As protein: CASSFGFGSTDTQYF.

This clonotype was counted at least ten times. J is TRBJ2-1 and V is TRBV7-2; 12 bases match TRBD2. Trimming cost V 5 bases and J 7 bases; bases outside gene matches: 6. The CDR3 has 15 amino acids. CDR1 and CDR2 (germline): SGHTA, FQGNSA. Here the CDR3 DNA reads TGTGCCAGCAGCGTAACTAGCGGGAGGCTGAATGAGCAGTTCTTC. It encodes CASSVTSGRLNEQFF.

In its sample, this clonotype was seen a few times. CDR3 coding DNA: TGCGCCAGCAGCCTAGAACCTCGAGGAGGGCCGCCAGATACGCAGTATTTT. Protein product: CASSLEPRGGPPDTQYF. The V and J genes are TRBV5-1 and TRBJ2-3; D perhaps matches TRBD2 (6 bases). There are 17 residues in the CDR3. Trimming took 4 bases from V and 4 from J, leaving 22 bases between them. Germline CDR1 and CDR2: SGHRS and YFSETQ.

The V call is TRBV24-1, the J call TRBJ2-1; D ambiguous. Deletions cut 6 bases from V and 0 bases from J, with 20 bases between. The CDR3 covers 18 residues. The germline V gene encodes CDR1 KGHDR and CDR2 SFDVKD. The CDR3 region is CATSSTHRATRSYNEQFF. CDR3 nucleotide sequence: TGTGCCACCAGTTCCACCCATCGGGCAACCCGCTCCTACAATGAGCAGTTCTTC.

This clonotype was found many times. This chain connects TRBV9 to TRBJ1-1; the D is unclear. CDR1 SGDLS and CDR2 YYNGEE come from the germline V gene. The CDR3 contains 11 residues. Trimming removed 7 bases from V and 2 bases from J, with 6 bases in between. This chain's CDR3 is CASEGNTEAFF. CDR3 coding DNA: TGTGCCAGCGAGGGTAACACTGAAGCTTTCTTT.

This clonotype was seen ten or more times. V usage is TRBV20-1 and J usage is TRBJ2-1; 7 nucleotides match TRBD2. The CDR3 consists of 14 residues. Trimming took 7 bases from V and 6 from J; bases not matched to a gene: 12. Germline-derived CDR1 and CDR2 are DFQATT and SNEGSKA (reference sequence). CDR3 protein: CSGDRDYDLNEQFF. In DNA form, the CDR3 reads TGCAGTGGTGACCGGGACTATGACCTCAATGAGCAGTTCTTC.

Only a few counts were recorded for this clonotype. The chain employs TRBV12-3 or TRBV12-4 and TRBJ2-2; D not resolved. This CDR3 is 15 amino acids long. The V end was cut by 5 bases, the J end by 4 bases, with 14 bases between. CDR3 protein: CASSRKGSGTGELFF. The CDR3 DNA reads as TGTGCCAGCAGTCGGAAGGGTTCGGGCACCGGGGAGCTGTTTTTT.